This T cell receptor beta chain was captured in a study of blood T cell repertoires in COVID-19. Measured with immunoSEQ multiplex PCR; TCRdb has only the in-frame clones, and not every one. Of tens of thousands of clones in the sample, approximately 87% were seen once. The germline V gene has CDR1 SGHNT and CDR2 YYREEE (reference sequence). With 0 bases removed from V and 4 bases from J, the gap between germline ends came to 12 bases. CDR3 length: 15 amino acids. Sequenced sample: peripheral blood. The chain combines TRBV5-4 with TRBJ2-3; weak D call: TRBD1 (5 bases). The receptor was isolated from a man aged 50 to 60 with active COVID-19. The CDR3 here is CASSLGGQSSDTQYF. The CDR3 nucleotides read TGTGCCAGCAGCTTGGGCGGACAAAGTTCAGATACGCAGTATTTT.